The TCR beta chain described here comes from a study of vaccination effects on CD4 cells after COVID-19. Study context: Samples from a couple of convalescent patients were given 16 days and one week before vaccination. Study-wide results and caveats: Marked clonal contraction of both clone types appeared late after vaccination.

The CDR3 sequence is 15 residues long. V gave up 2 bases and J gave up 0 bases, with 9 bases separating them. Germline V CDR1 and CDR2: SGHKS, YYEKEE (reference sequence). ViraFEST used viral peptide pools to expand antigen-specific CD4+ T cells before sequencing. Subsequent to about 10 days of culture, CD4+ T cells were isolated. A PCR test confirmed that the person had SARS-CoV-2 infection between March and December 2020. It was with approximately 9.6 IU/ml IL-2 and approximately 10 ug/ml peptides that some 2 million PBMC per well were cultured. Clones were sequenced by immunoSEQ multiplex PCR, and TCRdb holds only the in-frame ones, with some missing. The repertoire holds 24,000 or so clones, with about three quarters as singletons. Concerning this clone itself: Its matching antigen is unknown.

Sequencing used CD4+ T cells from PBMCs cultured with SARS-CoV-2 spike peptides, obtained before COVID-19 vaccination. The origin of this receptor is a human donor who had a prior SARS-CoV-2 infection. This chain links TRBV5-5 with TRBJ2-1; D remains ambiguous. The CDR3 region has the DNA TGTGCCAGCAGCTTTGCCGGAAGCTCCTACAATGAGCAGTTCTTC. Its translation: CASSFAGSSYNEQFF.